Listed below are T cell receptor beta chains from one sample, sequenced in a study of blood T cell repertoires in COVID-19. Repertoires were generated with immunoSEQ multiplex PCR, while TCRdb's copy carries only in-frame clones and drops some. The repertoire holds 120,000 to 150,000 clones, about 86% seen once, with over 8.5% in the top ten. The specimen sequenced was peripheral blood. These receptors all stem from a woman in her forties or fifties with active or convalescent COVID-19. CDR3s include the opening cysteine and the closing phenylalanine or tryptophan. Fields, in order: CDR3 protein, CDR3 DNA, D gene, J gene, clone size, V gene. A D gene is named only where the DNA matches it firmly. The size entry is marked missing in some rows and otherwise reads once, few, many or a size class.

CASSLQAGGDLELFF | TGTGCCAGCAGCTTACAGGCAGGGGGAGATTTGGAACTGTTTTTT | TRBD1 | TRBJ1-4 | - | TRBV7-8
CASSLGPGGGNTEAFF | TGCGCCAGCAGCTTGGGGCCTGGCGGGGGGAACACTGAAGCTTTCTTT | - | TRBJ1-1 | - | TRBV5-1
CAISETGPYGYTF | TGTGCCATCAGCGAAACAGGGCCCTATGGCTACACCTTC | - | TRBJ1-2 | - | TRBV10-3
CAISGQGGNTEAFF | TGTGCCATCAGTGGGCAGGGGGGAAACACTGAAGCTTTCTTT | TRBD1 | TRBJ1-1 | - | TRBV10-3
CASSSILGAETQYF | TGTGCCAGCAGCTCCATCTTAGGGGCCGAGACCCAGTACTTC | - | TRBJ2-5 | - | TRBV11-2
CASGLVRVAGGALNEKLFF | TGTGCTAGTGGTTTGGTACGGGTGGCAGGGGGAGCACTTAATGAAAAACTGTTTTTT | TRBD1 | TRBJ1-4 | - | TRBV12-5
CASSLVPGRTYEQYF | TGCGCCAGCAGCTTGGTTCCAGGTCGGACTTACGAGCAGTACTTC | - | TRBJ2-7 | - | TRBV5-1
CASSPSMGGSSPLHF | TGTGCCAGCAGCCCTTCAATGGGGGGGAGCTCACCCCTCCACTTT | - | TRBJ1-6 | - | TRBV2
CASSQESHPGGGLKTQYF | TGTGCCAGCAGCCAAGAAAGCCATCCGGGGGGCGGATTGAAGACCCAGTACTTC | - | TRBJ2-5 | once | TRBV4-2
CASRHQSPGTGIEETQYF | TGTGCCAGCAGACACCAATCCCCCGGGACAGGGATTGAAGAGACCCAGTACTTC | TRBD1 | TRBJ2-5 | - | TRBV7-9
CASSYGTGGINQPQHF | TGTGCCAGCAGCTACGGGACAGGGGGCATCAATCAGCCCCAGCATTTT | TRBD1 | TRBJ1-5 | once | TRBV7-8
CASSFRGSTEAFF | TGTGCCAGCAGCTTTAGGGGATCCACTGAAGCTTTCTTT | - | TRBJ1-1 | - | TRBV7-3
CASSRRAGTDSNQPQHF | TGTGCCAGCAGCCGGAGAGCCGGGACAGATAGCAATCAGCCCCAGCATTTT | TRBD1 | TRBJ1-5 | - | TRBV7-2
CASSETDNVYEQYF | TGTGCCAGCAGCGAGACAGACAACGTCTACGAGCAGTACTTC | - | TRBJ2-7 | - | TRBV9
CASSPGQVNTEAFF | TGTGCCAGTAGCCCGGGACAGGTGAACACTGAAGCTTTCTTT | TRBD1 | TRBJ1-1 | - | TRBV19
CASSGGLAADTQYF | TGTGCCAGCAGTGGGGGACTAGCCGCAGATACGCAGTATTTT | TRBD2 | TRBJ2-3 | - | TRBV25-1
CASSRTVYNSPLHF | TGTGCCAGCAGCCGGACAGTCTATAATTCACCCCTCCACTTT | - | TRBJ1-6 | - | TRBV11-2
CASRGTGGAISEAFF | TGTGCCAGCAGGGGAACAGGGGGCGCGATCTCTGAAGCTTTCTTT | TRBD1 | TRBJ1-1 | - | TRBV2
CATSPSGGLYNEQFF | TGTGCCACCAGTCCTAGCGGGGGTCTCTACAATGAGCAGTTCTTC | TRBD2 | TRBJ2-1 | - | TRBV24-1
CASRDSTTNTEAFF | TGTGCCAGCCGGGACAGCACAACGAACACTGAAGCTTTCTTT | TRBD1 | TRBJ1-1 | - | TRBV6-6
CASSQGTANEKLFF | TGTGCCAGTTCCCAGGGGACGGCTAATGAAAAACTGTTTTTT | - | TRBJ1-4 | - | TRBV5-4
CASSLGPLVAYEQFF | TGTGCCAGCAGCTTGGGGCCTCTAGTGGCTTATGAGCAGTTCTTC | - | TRBJ2-1 | - | TRBV5-5
CASSLGGTGGVVGYTF | TGTGCCAGCAGCTTAGGCGGGACAGGGGGCGTAGTGGGCTACACCTTC | TRBD1 | TRBJ1-2 | - | TRBV7-2
CASSSAGAASGNTIYF | TGTGCCAGCAGTTCCGCAGGGGCTGCTTCCGGAAACACCATATATTTT | - | TRBJ1-3 | - | TRBV28
CASSPFQGYEQYF | TGCGCCAGCAGCCCCTTTCAGGGTTACGAGCAGTACTTC | - | TRBJ2-7 | - | TRBV4-1
CAISNNEKLFF | TGTGCCATCAGCAATAATGAAAAACTGTTTTTT | - | TRBJ1-4 | - | TRBV10-3
CASSPGTRSYEQYF | TGTGCCAGCAGTCCCGGGACACGCTCCTACGAGCAGTACTTC | - | TRBJ2-7 | - | TRBV27
CASSFGEDTEAFF | TGTGCCAGCAGCTTTGGGGAGGACACTGAAGCTTTCTTT | - | TRBJ1-1 | - | TRBV11-3
CASSWGRSGYTF | TGTGCCAGCAGTTGGGGCCGGAGTGGCTACACCTTC | - | TRBJ1-2 | - | TRBV28
CASSLFPDRGGNEQFF | TGCGCCAGCAGCTTGTTCCCGGACAGGGGAGGCAATGAGCAGTTCTTC | TRBD1 | TRBJ2-1 | once | TRBV5-1
CASSLSLGGVIRDRYEQYF | TGTGCCAGCAGCCTCTCCCTAGGGGGAGTAATTAGAGATAGATACGAGCAGTACTTC | - | TRBJ2-7 | - | TRBV3-1/TRBV3-2
CASSLVGRQMNEQFF | TGTGCCAGCAGCTTAGTGGGGCGACAAATGAATGAGCAGTTCTTC | - | TRBJ2-1 | - | TRBV7-9
CASSLVGTGSDSPLHF | TGCGCCAGCAGCTTGGTGGGCACAGGGTCGGATTCACCCCTCCACTTT | - | TRBJ1-6 | - | TRBV5-1
CALGQNMNTEAFF | TGTGCTTTGGGACAAAATATGAACACTGAAGCTTTCTTT | - | TRBJ1-1 | - | TRBV28
CASSVAGTGELFF | TGTGCCAGCAGCGTCGCGGGAACCGGGGAGCTGTTTTTT | - | TRBJ2-2 | - | TRBV9
CASSPRGYEQYF | TGCGCCAGCAGCCCCCGGGGCTACGAGCAGTACTTC | - | TRBJ2-7 | - | TRBV4-1
CASSLAPGGTDTQYF | TGTGCTAGCAGCTTAGCACCGGGGGGCACAGATACGCAGTATTTT | - | TRBJ2-3 | many | TRBV7-7
CASSPSRAGNTIYF | TGTGCCAGCAGCCCCTCCAGGGCTGGAAACACCATATATTTT | - | TRBJ1-3 | - | TRBV11-2
CASSAGQGKHWADTQYF | TGTGCCAGCAGCGCCGGACAGGGGAAACATTGGGCAGATACGCAGTATTTT | TRBD1 | TRBJ2-3 | few | TRBV7-8
CASREGGYEQYF | TGTGCCAGCCGGGAAGGGGGCTACGAGCAGTACTTC | - | TRBJ2-7 | - | TRBV5-5
CASSAHRGRNTEAFF | TGCGCCAGCAGCGCCCACAGGGGGCGGAACACTGAAGCTTTCTTT | TRBD1 | TRBJ1-1 | - | TRBV4-1
CASSFGSAGSNQPQHF | TGTGCCAGCAGTTTTGGATCGGCAGGGAGCAATCAGCCCCAGCATTTT | - | TRBJ1-5 | - | TRBV28
CASSLGGLPYGYTF | TGTGCCAGCAGTTTAGGGGGGTTACCCTATGGCTACACCTTC | - | TRBJ1-2 | - | TRBV27
CAWSGTGEKLFF | TGTGCCTGGAGTGGTACGGGGGAAAAACTGTTTTTT | - | TRBJ1-4 | - | TRBV30
CASSLIGGNNEKLFF | TGTGCCAGCAGCTTAATTGGGGGGAATAATGAAAAACTGTTTTTT | - | TRBJ1-4 | - | TRBV7-9
CASSLGGGRAYGYTF | TGTGCCAGCAGCCTTGGGGGGGGGAGAGCCTATGGCTACACCTTC | - | TRBJ1-2 | once | TRBV5-4
CASSETDPYEQYF | TGTGCCAGCAGTGAGACAGATCCCTACGAGCAGTACTTC | - | TRBJ2-7 | - | TRBV28
CASKGLAGSSSYEQYF | TGTGCCAGTAAGGGACTAGCGGGGTCCAGCTCCTACGAGCAGTACTTC | TRBD2 | TRBJ2-7 | - | TRBV19
CASSRNGQGLENEQFF | TGTGCCAGTAGCCGAAACGGACAGGGATTGGAAAATGAGCAGTTCTTC | TRBD1 | TRBJ2-1 | - | TRBV19
CARSTGPYNEQFF | TGTGCCAGATCGACAGGACCCTACAATGAGCAGTTCTTC | - | TRBJ2-1 | - | TRBV2